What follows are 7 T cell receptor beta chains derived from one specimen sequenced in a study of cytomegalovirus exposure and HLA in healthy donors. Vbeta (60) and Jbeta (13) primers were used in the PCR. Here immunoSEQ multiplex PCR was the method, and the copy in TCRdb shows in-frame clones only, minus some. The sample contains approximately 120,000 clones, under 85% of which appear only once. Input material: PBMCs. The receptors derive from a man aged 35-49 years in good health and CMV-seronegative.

In nucleotides, the CDR3 is TGCGCCAGCAGCCAAGCGGGACTATATGGGGCAGATACGCAGTATTTT. It specifies CASSQAGLYGADTQYF. V is TRBV4-1 and J is TRBJ2-3; 7 bases map to TRBD2. V lost 1 base, J lost 4 bases, and 8 bases stayed unmatched. Germline assignment: CDR1 MGHRA and CDR2 YSYEKL. CDR3 length: 16 residues.

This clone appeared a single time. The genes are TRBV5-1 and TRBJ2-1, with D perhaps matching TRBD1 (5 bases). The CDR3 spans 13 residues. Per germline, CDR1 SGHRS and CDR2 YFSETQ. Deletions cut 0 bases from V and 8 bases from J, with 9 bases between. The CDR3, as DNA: TGCGCCAGCAGCTTGGGAGTAGGGGATGAGCAGTTCTTC. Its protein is CASSLGVGDEQFF.

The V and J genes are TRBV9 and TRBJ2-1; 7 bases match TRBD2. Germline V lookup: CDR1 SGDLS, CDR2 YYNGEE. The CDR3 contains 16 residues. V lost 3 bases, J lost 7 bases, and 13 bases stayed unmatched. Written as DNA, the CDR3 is TGTGCCAGCAGCGGGGGGATGGGCGGGGGAAGGAATGAGCAGTTCTTC. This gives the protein CASSGGMGGGRNEQFF.

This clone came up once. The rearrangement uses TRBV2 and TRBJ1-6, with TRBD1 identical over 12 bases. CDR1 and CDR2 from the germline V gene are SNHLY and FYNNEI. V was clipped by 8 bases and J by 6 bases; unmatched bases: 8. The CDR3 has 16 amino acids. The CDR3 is CASLSGTGGANSPLHF. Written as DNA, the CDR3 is TGTGCCAGCCTATCCGGGACAGGGGGCGCTAATTCACCCCTCCACTTT.

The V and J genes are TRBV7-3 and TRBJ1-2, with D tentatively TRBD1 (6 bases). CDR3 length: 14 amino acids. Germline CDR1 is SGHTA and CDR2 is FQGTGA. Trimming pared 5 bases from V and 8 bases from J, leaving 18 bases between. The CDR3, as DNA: TGTGCCAGCAGCCCCAGTGGCACAGGGCACGGCTACACCTTC. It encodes CASSPSGTGHGYTF. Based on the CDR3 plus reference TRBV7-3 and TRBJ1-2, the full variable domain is GAGVSQTPSNKVTEKGKYVELRCDPISGHTALYWYRQSLGQGPEFLIYFQGTGAADDSGLPNDRFFAVRPEGSVSTLKIQRTERGDSAVYLCASSPSGTGHGYTFGSGTRLTVV.

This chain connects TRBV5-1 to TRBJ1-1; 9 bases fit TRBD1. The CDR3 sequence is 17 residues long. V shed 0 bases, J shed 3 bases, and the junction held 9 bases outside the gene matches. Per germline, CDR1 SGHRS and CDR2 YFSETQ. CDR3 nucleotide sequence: TGCGCCAGCAGCTTGGATAGGACAGGGGACTTTGACACTGAAGCTTTCTTT. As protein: CASSLDRTGDFDTEAFF.

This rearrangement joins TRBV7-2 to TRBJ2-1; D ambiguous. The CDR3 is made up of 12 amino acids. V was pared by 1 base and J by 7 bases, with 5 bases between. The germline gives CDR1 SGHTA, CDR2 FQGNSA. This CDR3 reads CASSLGRNEQFF. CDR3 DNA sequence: TGTGCCAGCAGCTTAGGCAGGAATGAGCAGTTCTTC. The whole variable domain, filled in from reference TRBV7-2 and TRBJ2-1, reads GAGVSQSPSNKVTEKGKDVELRCDPISGHTALYWYRQSLGQGLEFLIYFQGNSAPDKSGLPSDRFSAERTGGSVSTLTIQRTQQEDSAVYLCASSLGRNEQFFGPGTRLTVL.